This TCR beta chain was obtained from a study of blood T cells in healthy people across ages (dated by TCRdb to 2013 to 2016). Regarding the complete study: Template switching captured roughly one uniquely barcoded TCR beta cDNA molecule per two T cells in model experiments. Age-related changes in TCR beta repertoire diversity were measured in the study by deep sequencing normalized with unique cDNA molecular identifiers. The study analyzed two additional independent replicas of 1 million unique cDNA reads from the same blood draw for two donors, one aged 18 to 30 and one aged 80 or older. To avoid experimental bias, donors of different ages were distributed randomly across sequencing lanes. Four age groups were formed from the donors: young (average approximately 15 years), middle-aged (just under 40), aged (more than 55) and long-lived (about 80).

The germline ends are 20 bases apart after V is trimmed by 5 bases and J by 4 bases. CDR1 and CDR2 are drawn from the germline V gene: SGHTA, FQGTGA. From the cysteine through the phenylalanine, the CDR3 covers 16 amino acids. Of the read, only the CDR3 DNA is kept; its 48 bases are in frame from base 1. This clonotype was seen a handful of times. The antigen this receptor binds is unknown. Per-base qualities were not stored, and no clone one base away is much larger. The donors were 40 or so Caucasian individuals from Russia, aged roughly 6 to 100 years, who were systemically healthy. Ten milliliters of peripheral blood were drawn from each donor into EDTA-treated Vacutainer tubes. Ficoll-Paque density-gradient centrifugation was used to isolate PBMCs, with at least 6 million obtained per sample. Total RNA, at least 6 micrograms per sample, was extracted from PBMCs with Trizol reagent. For every donor, flow cytometry on a PBMC aliquot measured the percentage of naive CD45RAhigh/CD27high T cells.

Paper-wide results and their limitations: As age increased, observed TCR beta diversity per million T cells dropped in a roughly linear way, and a significant reduction was already evident by age about 40. Compared with the aged group, the long-lived group had more naive CD4+ T cells, fewer expanded clones and increased TCR diversity, a pattern suggesting age selection. Because the CMV infection status of the donors was unknown, age-related changes in expanded clonotypes may potentially have been confounded. Since profiling was done on bulk unsorted PBMCs, naive and antigen-experienced compartments could not be conclusively compared. The percentage of naive T cells measured by flow cytometry correlated strongly with observed TCR beta diversity. Estimates of total diversity from one million sequenced T cells were regarded as lower bounds and underestimates.

Library preparation used 5' RACE. Reads for this sample came from an Illumina HiSeq 2500. A second PCR of roughly 7 to 11 cycles was performed with a sample-barcoded 5' primer and a J-beta primer mix. A unique molecular identifier was introduced onto each TCR beta cDNA molecule by a template-switch 5' adaptor carrying 12 random nucleotides. Each sample yielded at least 2.5 million CDR3-containing paired-end reads. First-strand cDNA synthesis was performed from all RNA using the Mint cDNA synthesis kit, with priming by a TRBC-specific oligonucleotide. All cDNA was treated with uracil-DNA glycosylase and then went through a first 18-cycle PCR with the universal primers M1SS and BC2_uni_R. From the authors' description of their analysis: For normalization, 1 million high-quality reads, each with a distinct molecular identifier, were randomly selected from each sample. Reads sharing molecular identifiers were discarded rather than binned into consensus sequences. CDR3 identification, clonotype clustering and error correction used MiTCR with a Q25 quality threshold and the strictest error-elimination algorithm. Lower-bound total TCR beta diversity was estimated with a nonparametric unseen species model using Euler transformation. TCRdb reanalyzed the raw reads on its own, using fastp at Q25 for trimming and MiXCR for clone calling, and kept in-frame beta chains. Records with the same CDR3 protein are collapsed into one entry carrying the most frequent genes and DNA. It is TCRdb's table, rather than the study itself, that gives the V and J calls and clone size. The sample yields hundreds of thousands of distinct CDR3 sequences; about 28% were counted once. The ten largest account for 15% to 19% of the sample.

The sample consisted of blood. This receptor was identified in a woman of 80 years or more in good health. This receptor chain uses TRBV7-3 and TRBJ1-2, and the D gene may be TRBD1, 6 bases matching. CDR3 protein: CASSLPRDMQLYGYTF. The sequenced DNA: TGTGCCAGCAGCCTCCCCCGGGACATGCAGCTCTATGGCTACACCTTC. Reference TRBV7-3 and TRBJ1-2 genes cover what lies past the CDR3, so the full variable domain is GAGVSQTPSNKVTEKGKYVELRCDPISGHTALYWYRQSLGQGPEFLIYFQGTGAADDSGLPNDRFFAVRPEGSVSTLKIQRTERGDSAVYLCASSLPRDMQLYGYTFGSGTRLTVV.